This TCR beta chain appears in the sequencing data of a study of CD8+ T cells in alopecia areata. Findings and caveats of the study: Among the top 100, expanded CD8+ clones were significantly decreased by tofacitinib, as was scalp clonality. Clarity of TCR sharing across patients fell short of that in mice, possibly HLA-related.

Stated treatment: oral pan-JAK inhibitor, 5-10 mg twice daily. The researchers isolated CD4+ and CD8+ T cells from PBMCs by sorting. cDNA serving as the sequencing template came from extracted, reverse transcribed RNA. Clones were sequenced by immunoSEQ multiplex PCR, and TCRdb holds only the in-frame ones, with some missing. The sample consists of around 290,000 clones, 55% to 75% of them appearing once. V dropped 6 bases and J dropped 2 bases, with 8 bases sitting between them. The germline gives CDR1 MNHNY, CDR2 SVGAGI (reference sequence). The length of the CDR3 is 12 residues. Worth noting for this clone: What it binds is unknown.

The chain joins TRBV6-6 to TRBJ2-7; TRBD1 is a possible D gene (6 bases). The sample consisted of CD4+ T cells sorted from blood, taken at week 24, from a patient treated with tofacitinib. The clonotype comes from a human donor with alopecia areata. The chain's CDR3 is CASSGQTYEQYF. The CDR3 DNA reads as TGTGCCAGCAGCGGACAGACCTACGAGCAGTACTTC.